A selection of T cell receptor beta chains follows, all from one sample in a study of identical twins. TCRdb re-called the 5' RACE reads through MiXCR, storing one row per CDR3 protein. The top ten clones hold more than 0.8% of a sample with 450,000 to 500,000 distinct CDR3 sequences, about 13% of them seen once. A further study also used this sample, focusing on yellow fever vaccine responses in identical twins.

The specimen sequenced was CD4+ T cells sorted from blood. All receptors derive from a woman aged 18-29 years in good health. Both conserved end residues are part of each CDR3. The D gene is left open where the match is weak. Clone size is stated in some rows and not others, as once, few, many or a class when expanded.

V gene	J gene	D gene	clone size	CDR3 DNA	CDR3 protein
TRBV12-3/TRBV12-4	TRBJ1-3	.	.	TGTGCCAGCAGTTCGGAGGCGGCCTTTTCTGGAAACACCATATATTTT	CASSSEAAFSGNTIYF
TRBV21-1	TRBJ2-3	.	.	TGTGCCAGCAGAAGTGATCGTAGGGCGGGAGCGAGATATACGCAGTATTTT	CASRSDRRAGARYTQYF
TRBV25-1	TRBJ2-3	TRBD1	.	TGTGCCAGCAGCCCCCGGGACAGGGGTAGCACAGATACGCAGTATTTT	CASSPRDRGSTDTQYF
TRBV27	TRBJ2-7	TRBD1	few	TGTGCCAGCAGTCCTCTCGGACAGGGGGGCCACGAGCAGTACTTC	CASSPLGQGGHEQYF
TRBV9	TRBJ2-5	.	few	TGTGCCAGCAGCGCCCACGTGGGAGGACAAGAGACCCAGTACTTC	CASSAHVGGQETQYF
TRBV6-1	TRBJ2-7	TRBD2	.	TGTGCCAGCAGTAAGACTAGCGGGGGGGCTAGTTACGAGCAGTACTTC	CASSKTSGGASYEQYF
TRBV7-2	TRBJ2-4	.	many	TGTGCCAGCAGCCCTAGACCTGGGGGGCAAGGGAACATTCAGTACTTC	CASSPRPGGQGNIQYF
TRBV11-2	TRBJ2-5	.	few	TGTGCCAGCAGCAATTCGGGGACGTCCGGCCAGGAGACCCAGTACTTC	CASSNSGTSGQETQYF
TRBV10-3	TRBJ2-1	TRBD2	few	TGTGCCATCAGTGGAGGACTAGCGGGATACAATGAGCAGTTCTTC	CAISGGLAGYNEQFF
TRBV7-2	TRBJ2-3	.	many	TGTGCCAGCAGCTTAGCCGTCACAGATACGCAGTATTTT	CASSLAVTDTQYF